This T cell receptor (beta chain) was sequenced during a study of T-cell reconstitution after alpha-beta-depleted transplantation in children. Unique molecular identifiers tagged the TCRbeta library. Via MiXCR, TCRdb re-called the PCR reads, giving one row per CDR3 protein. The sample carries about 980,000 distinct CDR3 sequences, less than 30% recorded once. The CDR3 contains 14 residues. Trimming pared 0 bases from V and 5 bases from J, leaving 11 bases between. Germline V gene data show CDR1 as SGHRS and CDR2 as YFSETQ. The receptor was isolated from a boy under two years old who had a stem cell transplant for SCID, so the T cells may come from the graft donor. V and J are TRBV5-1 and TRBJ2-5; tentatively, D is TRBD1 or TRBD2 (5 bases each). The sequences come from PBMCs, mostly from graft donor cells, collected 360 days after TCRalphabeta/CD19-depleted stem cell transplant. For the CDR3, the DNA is TGCGCCAGCAGCTTGGACGGTTGGGGGGAGACCCAGTACTTC. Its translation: CASSLDGWGETQYF.